This T cell receptor (beta chain) was sequenced for a study of shared clonotypes between healthy human individuals. General observations from the study: Approximately 4.6% of naive CD4 clonotypes were shared across a handful of donors. The study's rarefaction showed incomplete sorted-subset sequencing despite large depth.

Naive CD8 cells comprised CD45RO-negative, CCR7-positively selected cells, excluding terminally differentiated effector memory CD45RA+ cells. Using about 190 ng DNA, approximately 27,000 T cell genomes, the sorted-subset replicate PCRs were run. Sequencing was performed with immunoSEQ multiplex PCR; in TCRdb, only in-frame clones are kept and a portion is missing. Of roughly 2.1 million clones in the sample, under 95% were seen once. CDR1 is LNHDA, CDR2 SQIVND, per germline (reference sequence). This CDR3 is built from 16 residues. V lost 6 bases to trimming and J lost 8 bases, with 25 bases between them. In the case of this clone: The antigen is undetermined.

This clonotype originated in a man aged 18 to 29 in good health. Some clones in this sample may be carry-over from other donors' samples. The rearrangement joins TRBV19 to TRBJ1-2; the D gene is possibly TRBD1 (5 bases). Material: naive CD8+ T cells from PBMCs. CDR3 loop: CASSVRSRQFIGGYTF. The CDR3 DNA is TGTGCCAGTAGCGTGAGATCGCGACAGTTCATAGGGGGCTACACCTTC.